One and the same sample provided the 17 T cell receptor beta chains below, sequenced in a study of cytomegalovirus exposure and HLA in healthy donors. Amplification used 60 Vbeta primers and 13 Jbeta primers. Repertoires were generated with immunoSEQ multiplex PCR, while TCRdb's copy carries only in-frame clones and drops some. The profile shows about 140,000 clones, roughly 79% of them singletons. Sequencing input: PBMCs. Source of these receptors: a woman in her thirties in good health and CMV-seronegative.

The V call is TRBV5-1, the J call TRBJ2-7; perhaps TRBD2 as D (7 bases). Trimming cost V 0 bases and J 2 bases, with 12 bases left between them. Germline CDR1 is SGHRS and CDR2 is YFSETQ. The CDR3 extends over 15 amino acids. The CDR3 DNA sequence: TGCGCCAGCAGCTTGGAGGGGGGGATCCCCTACGAGCAGTACTTC. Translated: CASSLEGGIPYEQYF.

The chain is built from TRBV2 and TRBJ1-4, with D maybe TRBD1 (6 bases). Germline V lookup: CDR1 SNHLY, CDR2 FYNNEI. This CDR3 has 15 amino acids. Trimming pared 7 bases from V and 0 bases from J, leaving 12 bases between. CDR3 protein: CASTDRRATNEKLFF. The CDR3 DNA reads TGTGCCAGCACGGACAGAAGGGCAACTAATGAAAAACTGTTTTTT.

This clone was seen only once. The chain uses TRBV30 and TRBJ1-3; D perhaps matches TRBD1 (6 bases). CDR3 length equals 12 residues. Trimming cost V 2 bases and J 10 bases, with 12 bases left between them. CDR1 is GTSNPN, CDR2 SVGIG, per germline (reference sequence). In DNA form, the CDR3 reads TGTGCCTGGAGTAAACAGGGTTGGACCATATATTTT. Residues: CAWSKQGWTIYF.

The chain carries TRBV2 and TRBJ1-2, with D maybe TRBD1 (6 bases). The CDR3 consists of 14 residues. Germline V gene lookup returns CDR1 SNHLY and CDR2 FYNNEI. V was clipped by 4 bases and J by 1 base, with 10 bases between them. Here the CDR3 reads CASSGDMNNYGYTF. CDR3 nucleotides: TGTGCCAGCAGTGGGGACATGAATAACTATGGCTACACCTTC.

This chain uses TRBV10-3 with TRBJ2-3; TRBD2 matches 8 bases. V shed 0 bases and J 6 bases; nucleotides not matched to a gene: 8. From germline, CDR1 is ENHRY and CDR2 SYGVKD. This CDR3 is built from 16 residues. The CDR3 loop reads CAISESRGLGSDTQYF. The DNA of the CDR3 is TGTGCCATCAGTGAGTCCAGGGGACTAGGCAGCGATACGCAGTATTTT.

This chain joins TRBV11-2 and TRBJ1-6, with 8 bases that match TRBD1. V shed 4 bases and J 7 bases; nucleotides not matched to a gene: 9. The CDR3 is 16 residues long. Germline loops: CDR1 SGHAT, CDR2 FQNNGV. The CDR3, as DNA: TGTGCCAGCAGCTCCCCCAGGACAGGGAACAATTCACCCCTCCACTTT. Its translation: CASSSPRTGNNSPLHF. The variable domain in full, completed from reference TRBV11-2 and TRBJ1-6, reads EAGVAQSPRYKIIEKRQSVAFWCNPISGHATLYWYQQILGQGPKLLIQFQNNGVVDDSQLPKDRFSAERLKGVDSTLKIQPAKLEDSAVYLCASSSPRTGNNSPLHFGNGTRLTVT.

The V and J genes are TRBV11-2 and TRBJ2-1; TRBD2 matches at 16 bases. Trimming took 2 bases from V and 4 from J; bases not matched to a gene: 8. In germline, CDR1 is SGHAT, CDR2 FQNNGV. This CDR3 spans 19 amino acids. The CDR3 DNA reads TGTGCCAGCAGCTTATTGGGACTAGCGGGGGGGATGGGTTACAATGAGCAGTTCTTC. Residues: CASSLLGLAGGMGYNEQFF.

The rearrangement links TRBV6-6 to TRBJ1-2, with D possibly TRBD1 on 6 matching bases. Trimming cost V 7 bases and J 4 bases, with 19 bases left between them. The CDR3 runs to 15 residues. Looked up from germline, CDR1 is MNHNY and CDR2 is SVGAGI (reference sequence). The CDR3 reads CASTIVGGIPYGYTF. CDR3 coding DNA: TGTGCCAGCACAATCGTAGGGGGAATCCCCTATGGCTACACCTTC.

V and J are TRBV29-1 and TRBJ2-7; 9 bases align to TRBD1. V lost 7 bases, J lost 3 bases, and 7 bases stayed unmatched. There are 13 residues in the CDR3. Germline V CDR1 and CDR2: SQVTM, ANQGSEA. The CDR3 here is CSARGTGIYEQYF. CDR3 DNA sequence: TGCAGCGCTAGGGGGACAGGGATCTACGAGCAGTACTTC.

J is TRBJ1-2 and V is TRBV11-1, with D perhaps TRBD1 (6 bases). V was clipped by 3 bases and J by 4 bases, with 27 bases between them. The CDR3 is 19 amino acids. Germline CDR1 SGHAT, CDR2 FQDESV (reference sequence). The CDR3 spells CASSFWGTGTPRRSYGYTF. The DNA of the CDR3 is TGTGCCAGCAGCTTCTGGGGTACCGGGACACCCCGGAGGAGCTATGGCTACACCTTC.

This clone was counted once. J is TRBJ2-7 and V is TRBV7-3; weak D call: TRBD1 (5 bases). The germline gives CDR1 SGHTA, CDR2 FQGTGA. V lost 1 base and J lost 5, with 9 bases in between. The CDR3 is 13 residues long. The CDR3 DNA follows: TGTGCCAGCAGCTTAATTGGCAGGGACGAGCAGTACTTC. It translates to CASSLIGRDEQYF.

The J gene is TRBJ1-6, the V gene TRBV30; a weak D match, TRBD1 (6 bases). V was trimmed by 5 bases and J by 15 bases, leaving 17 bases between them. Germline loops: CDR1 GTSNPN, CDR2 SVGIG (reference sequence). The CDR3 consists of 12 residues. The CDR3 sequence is CAWGGAGVHLHF. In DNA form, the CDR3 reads TGTGCCTGGGGGGGAGCAGGGGTGCACCTCCACTTT.

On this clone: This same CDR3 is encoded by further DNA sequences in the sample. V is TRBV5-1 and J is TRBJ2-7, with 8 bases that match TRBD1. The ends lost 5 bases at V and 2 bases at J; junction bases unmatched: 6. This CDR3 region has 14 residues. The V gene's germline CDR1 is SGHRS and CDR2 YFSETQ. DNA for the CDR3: TGCGCCAGCAGATATGACAGGGGTCCCTACGAGCAGTACTTC. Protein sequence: CASRYDRGPYEQYF.

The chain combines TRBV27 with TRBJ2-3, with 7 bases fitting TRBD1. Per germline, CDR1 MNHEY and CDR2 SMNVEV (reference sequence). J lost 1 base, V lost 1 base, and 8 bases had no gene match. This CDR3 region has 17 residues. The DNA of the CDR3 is TGTGCCAGCAGTTTATTTCTTAGACAGGGTGGCACAGATACGCAGTATTTT. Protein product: CASSLFLRQGGTDTQYF.

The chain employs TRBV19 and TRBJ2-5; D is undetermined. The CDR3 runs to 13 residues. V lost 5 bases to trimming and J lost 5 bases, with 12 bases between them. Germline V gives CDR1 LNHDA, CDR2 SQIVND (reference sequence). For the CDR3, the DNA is TGTGCCAGTAGTTGGCGGATTAAGGAGACCCAGTACTTC. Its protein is CASSWRIKETQYF.

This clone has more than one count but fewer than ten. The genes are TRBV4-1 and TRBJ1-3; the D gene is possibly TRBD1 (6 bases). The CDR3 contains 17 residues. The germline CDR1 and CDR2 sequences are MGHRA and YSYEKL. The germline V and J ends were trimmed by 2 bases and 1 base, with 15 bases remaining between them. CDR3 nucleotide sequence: TGCGCCAGCAGCCAACCTCTAACAGGGTCGTCTGGAAACACCATATATTTT. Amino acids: CASSQPLTGSSGNTIYF.

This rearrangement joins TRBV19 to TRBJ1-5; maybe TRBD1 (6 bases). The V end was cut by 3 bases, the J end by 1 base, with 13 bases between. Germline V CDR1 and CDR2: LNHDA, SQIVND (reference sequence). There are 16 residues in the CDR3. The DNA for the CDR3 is TGTGCCAGTAGTATCCTGGAGAGGGGGAGCAATCAGCCCCAGCATTTT. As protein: CASSILERGSNQPQHF.